This T cell receptor beta chain stems from a study of control samples from healthy donors and cancer patients. Trimming cost V 1 base and J 8 bases; bases outside gene matches: 8. Germline CDR1 and CDR2: MGHRA and YSYEKL. This CDR3 has 17 residues. Using immunoSEQ multiplex PCR, the repertoire was profiled, and TCRdb retains in-frame clones only, with some absent. The repertoire includes 50,000 or so clones, roughly 94% of them detected once, and about 2.4% sits in the top ten. This clonotype was obtained from a man in his thirties or forties in good health. The chain couples TRBV4-1 to TRBJ2-2, with 12 bases matching TRBD2. The source material was blood. CDR3 sequence reads: CASSQGLAGGPGGELFF. The CDR3, as DNA: TGCGCCAGCAGCCAAGGGCTAGCGGGAGGGCCCGGAGGGGAGCTGTTTTTT.